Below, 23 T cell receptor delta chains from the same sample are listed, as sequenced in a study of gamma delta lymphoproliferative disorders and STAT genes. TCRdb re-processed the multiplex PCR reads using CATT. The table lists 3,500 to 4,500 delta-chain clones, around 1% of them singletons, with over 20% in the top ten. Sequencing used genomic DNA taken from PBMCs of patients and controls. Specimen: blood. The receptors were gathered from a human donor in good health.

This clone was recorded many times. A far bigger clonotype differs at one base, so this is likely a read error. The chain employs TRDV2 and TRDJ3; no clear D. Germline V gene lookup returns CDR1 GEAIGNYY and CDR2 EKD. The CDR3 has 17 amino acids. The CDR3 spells CACGTVEGSWDTRQMFF. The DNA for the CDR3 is TGTGCCTGTGGCACCGTGGAGGGTTCCTGGGACACCCGACAGATGTTTTTC.

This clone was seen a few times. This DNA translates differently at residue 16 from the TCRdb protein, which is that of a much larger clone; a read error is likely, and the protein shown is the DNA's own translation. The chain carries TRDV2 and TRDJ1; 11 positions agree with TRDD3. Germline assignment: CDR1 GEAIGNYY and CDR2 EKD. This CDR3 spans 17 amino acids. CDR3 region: CACDTVGDTRVSDKLTF. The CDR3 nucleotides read TGTGCCTGTGACACGGTGGGGGATACGAGGGTTTCCGATAAACTCACCTTT.

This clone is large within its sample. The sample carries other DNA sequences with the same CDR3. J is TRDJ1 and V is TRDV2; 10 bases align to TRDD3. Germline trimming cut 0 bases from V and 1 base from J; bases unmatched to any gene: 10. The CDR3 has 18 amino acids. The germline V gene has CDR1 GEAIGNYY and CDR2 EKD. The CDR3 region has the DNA TGTGCCTGTGACACCGTCGGCGGGGGATACGGGGTCACCGATAAACTCATCTTT. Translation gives CACDTVGGGYGVTDKLIF.

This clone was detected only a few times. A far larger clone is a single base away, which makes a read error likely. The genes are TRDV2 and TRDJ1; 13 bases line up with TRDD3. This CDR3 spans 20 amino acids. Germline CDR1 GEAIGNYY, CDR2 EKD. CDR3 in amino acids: CASYSLGDTRRRYDTEKLIF. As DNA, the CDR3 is TGTGCCTCCTACTCACTGGGGGATACGCGTCGTAGATATGACACCGAAAAACTCATCTTT.

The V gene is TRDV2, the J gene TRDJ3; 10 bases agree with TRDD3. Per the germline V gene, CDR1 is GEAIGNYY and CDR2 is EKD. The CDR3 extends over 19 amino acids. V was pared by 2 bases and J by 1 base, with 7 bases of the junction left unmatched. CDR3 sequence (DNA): TGTGCCTGTGACATACTGGGGGATTATATTTCCTGGGACACCCGACAGATGTTTTTC. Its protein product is CACDILGDYISWDTRQMFF.

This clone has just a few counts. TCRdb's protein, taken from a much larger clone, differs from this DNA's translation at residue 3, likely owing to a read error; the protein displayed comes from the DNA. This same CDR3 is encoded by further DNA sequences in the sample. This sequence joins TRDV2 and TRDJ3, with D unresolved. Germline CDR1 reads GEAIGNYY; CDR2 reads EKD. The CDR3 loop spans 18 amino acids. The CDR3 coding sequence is TGTGCCTATGACACGGCGGGCGTAAGCTCCTGGGACACCCGACAGATGTTTTTC. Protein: CAYDTAGVSSWDTRQMFF.

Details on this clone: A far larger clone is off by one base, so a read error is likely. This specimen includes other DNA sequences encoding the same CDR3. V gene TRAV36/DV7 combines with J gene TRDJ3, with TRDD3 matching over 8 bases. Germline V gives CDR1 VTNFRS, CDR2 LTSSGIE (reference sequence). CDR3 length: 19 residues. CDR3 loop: CAVGPLLGAWAWDTRQMFF. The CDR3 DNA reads TGTGCTGTGGGTCCTTTACTGGGGGCTTGGGCCTGGGACACCCGACAGATGTTTTTT.

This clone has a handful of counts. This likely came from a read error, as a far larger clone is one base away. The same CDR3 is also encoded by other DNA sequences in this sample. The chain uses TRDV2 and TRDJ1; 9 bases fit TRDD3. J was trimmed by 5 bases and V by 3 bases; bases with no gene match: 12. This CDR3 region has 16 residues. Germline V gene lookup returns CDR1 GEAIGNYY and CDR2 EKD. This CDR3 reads CACDSLLGDSGDKLIF. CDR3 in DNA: TGTGCCTGTGACTCACTATTGGGGGATAGTGGAGATAAACTCATCTTT.

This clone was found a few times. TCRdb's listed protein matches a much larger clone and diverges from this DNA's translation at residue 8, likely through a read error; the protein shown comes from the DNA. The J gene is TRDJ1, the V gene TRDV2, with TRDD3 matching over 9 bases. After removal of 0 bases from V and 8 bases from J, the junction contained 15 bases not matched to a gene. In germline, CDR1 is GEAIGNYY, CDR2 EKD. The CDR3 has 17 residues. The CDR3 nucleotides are TGTGCCTGTGACACCGTCGGTAGGGGATACGCCCTGCACAAACTCATCTTT. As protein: CACDTVGRGYALHKLIF.

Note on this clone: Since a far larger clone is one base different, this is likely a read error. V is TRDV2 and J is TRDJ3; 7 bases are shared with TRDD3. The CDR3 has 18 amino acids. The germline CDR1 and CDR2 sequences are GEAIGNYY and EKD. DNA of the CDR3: TGTGCCTGTGACACGGAGTGGGGGAAGACGGGGGACGCCCGACAGATGTTTTTC. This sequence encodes CACDTEWGKTGDARQMFF.

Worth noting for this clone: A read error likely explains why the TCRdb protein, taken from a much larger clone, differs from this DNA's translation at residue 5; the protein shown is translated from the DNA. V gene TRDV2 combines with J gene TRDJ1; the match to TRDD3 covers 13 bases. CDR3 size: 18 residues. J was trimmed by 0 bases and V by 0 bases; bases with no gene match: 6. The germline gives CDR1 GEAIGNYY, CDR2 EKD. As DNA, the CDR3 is TGTGCCTGTGACACCATCTGGACTGGGGGATACGACACCGATAAACTCATCTTT. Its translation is CACDTIWTGGYDTDKLIF.

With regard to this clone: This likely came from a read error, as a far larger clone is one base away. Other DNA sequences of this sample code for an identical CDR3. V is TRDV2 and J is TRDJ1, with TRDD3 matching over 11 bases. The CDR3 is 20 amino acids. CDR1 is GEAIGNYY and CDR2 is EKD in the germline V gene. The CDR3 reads CACDTVGPPDLLGDRHKLIF. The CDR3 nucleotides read TGTGCCTGTGACACCGTCGGACCCCCAGATTTACTGGGGGATAGACATAAGCTCATCTTT.

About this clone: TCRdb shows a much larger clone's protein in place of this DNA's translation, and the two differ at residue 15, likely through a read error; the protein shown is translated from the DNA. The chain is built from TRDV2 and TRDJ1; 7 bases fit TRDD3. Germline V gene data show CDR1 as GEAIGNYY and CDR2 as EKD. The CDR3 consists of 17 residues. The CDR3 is CACDALTRDTHTDKPIF. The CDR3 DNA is TGTGCCTGTGACGCCTTAACGAGGGATACTCACACCGATAAACCCATCTTT.

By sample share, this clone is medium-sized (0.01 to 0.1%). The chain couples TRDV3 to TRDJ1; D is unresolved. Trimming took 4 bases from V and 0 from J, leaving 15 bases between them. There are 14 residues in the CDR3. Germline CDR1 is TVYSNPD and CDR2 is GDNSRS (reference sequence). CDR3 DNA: TGTGCCTGCAAGGCCAATCCGTACACCGATAAACTCATCTTT. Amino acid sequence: CACKANPYTDKLIF.

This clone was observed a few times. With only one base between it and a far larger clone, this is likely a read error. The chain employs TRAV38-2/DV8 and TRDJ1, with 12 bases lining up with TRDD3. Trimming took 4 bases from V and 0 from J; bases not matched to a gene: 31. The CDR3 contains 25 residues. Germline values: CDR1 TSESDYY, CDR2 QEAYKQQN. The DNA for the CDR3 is TGTGCTTATAGGGTCCAGCCCACCTCCCGTACTGGGGGATACCTCCGGTCCCCGTACACCGATAAACTCATCTTT. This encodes CAYRVQPTSRTGGYLRSPYTDKLIF.

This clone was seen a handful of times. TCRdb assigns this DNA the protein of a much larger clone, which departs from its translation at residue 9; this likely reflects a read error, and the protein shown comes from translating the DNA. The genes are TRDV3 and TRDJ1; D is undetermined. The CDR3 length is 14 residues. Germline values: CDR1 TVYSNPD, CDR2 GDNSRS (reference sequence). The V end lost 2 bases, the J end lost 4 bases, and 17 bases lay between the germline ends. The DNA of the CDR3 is TGTGCCTTTGATGGTAGTACGGAGGACGATAAACTCATCTTT. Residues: CAFDGSTEDDKLIF.

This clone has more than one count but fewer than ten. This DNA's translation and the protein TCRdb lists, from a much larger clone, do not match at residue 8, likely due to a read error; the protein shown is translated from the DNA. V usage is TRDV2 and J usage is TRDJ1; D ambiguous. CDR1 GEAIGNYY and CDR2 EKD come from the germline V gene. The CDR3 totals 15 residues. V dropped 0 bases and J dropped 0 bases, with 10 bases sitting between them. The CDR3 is CACDTDLRYTDKLIF. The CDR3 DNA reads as TGTGCCTGTGACACCGATCTGAGGTACACCGATAAACTCATCTTT.

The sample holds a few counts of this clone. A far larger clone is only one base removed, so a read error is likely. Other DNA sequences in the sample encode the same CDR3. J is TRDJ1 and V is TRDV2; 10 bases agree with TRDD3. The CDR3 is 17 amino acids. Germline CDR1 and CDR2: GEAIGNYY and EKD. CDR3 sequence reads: CACDTLGDTPYTDKLIF. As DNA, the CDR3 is TGTGCCTGCGACACCTTGGGGGATACCCCTTACACCGATAAACTCATCTTT.

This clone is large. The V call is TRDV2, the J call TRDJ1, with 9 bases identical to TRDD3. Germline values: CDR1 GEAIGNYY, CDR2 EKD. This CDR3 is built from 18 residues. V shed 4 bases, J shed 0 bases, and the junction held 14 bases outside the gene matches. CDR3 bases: TGTGCCTGTGATCAACTGGGGGACTATATGGGCCACACCGATAAACTCATCTTT. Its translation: CACDQLGDYMGHTDKLIF.

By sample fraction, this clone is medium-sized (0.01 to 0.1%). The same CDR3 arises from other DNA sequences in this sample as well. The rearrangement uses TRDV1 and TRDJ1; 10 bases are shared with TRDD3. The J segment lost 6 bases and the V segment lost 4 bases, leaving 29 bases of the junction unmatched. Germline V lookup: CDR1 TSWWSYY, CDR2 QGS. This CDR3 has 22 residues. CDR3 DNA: TGTGCTCTTGGGGGAGGGTCGCCTCCCGCCCTACTGGGGGATTACCCACCCCATAAACTCATCTTT. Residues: CALGGGSPPALLGDYPPHKLIF.

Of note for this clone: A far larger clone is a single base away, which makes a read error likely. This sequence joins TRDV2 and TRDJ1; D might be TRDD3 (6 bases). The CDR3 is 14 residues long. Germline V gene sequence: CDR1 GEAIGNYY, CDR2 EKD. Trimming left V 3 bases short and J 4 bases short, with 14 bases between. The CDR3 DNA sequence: TGTGCCTGTGACTCCCTGGGGATGCTCGATAAACTCATCTTT. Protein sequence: CACDSLGMLDKLIF.

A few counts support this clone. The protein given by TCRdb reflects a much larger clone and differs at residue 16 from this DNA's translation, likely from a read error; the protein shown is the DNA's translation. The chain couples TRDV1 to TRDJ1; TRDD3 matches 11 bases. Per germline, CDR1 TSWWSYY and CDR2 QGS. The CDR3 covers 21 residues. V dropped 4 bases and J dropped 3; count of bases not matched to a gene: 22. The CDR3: CALGGGFYHLEWGIRPDKLIF. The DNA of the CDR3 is TGTGCTCTTGGGGGGGGATTTTACCACCTAGAGTGGGGGATACGTCCCGATAAACTCATCTTT.

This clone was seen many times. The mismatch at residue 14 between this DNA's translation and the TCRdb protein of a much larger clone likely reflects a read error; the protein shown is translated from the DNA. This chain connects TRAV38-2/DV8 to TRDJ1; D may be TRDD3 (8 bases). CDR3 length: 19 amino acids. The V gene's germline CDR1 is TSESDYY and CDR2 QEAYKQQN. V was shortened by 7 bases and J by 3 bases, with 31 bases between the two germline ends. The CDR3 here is CAYFSYAVGGFGYADKLIF. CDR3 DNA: TGTGCTTATTTTTCCTACGCAGTTGGGGGATTTGGGTACGCCGATAAACTCATCTTT.